The 19 T cell receptor beta chains presented below share a single source sample, sequenced in a study of T-cell reconstitution after alpha-beta-depleted transplantation in children. The library targeted TCRbeta and was prepared with unique molecular identifiers. TCRdb processed the PCR reads anew with MiXCR; each CDR3 protein has one entry. Of some 830,000 distinct CDR3 sequences listed, about 16% were seen once; the top ten hold approximately 5%. Here the sequenced sample was PBMCs, mostly from graft donor cells, taken 360 days after TCRalphabeta/CD19-depleted stem cell transplant. These receptor sequences come from a male patient aged 10-17 years who had a stem cell transplant for acute lymphoblastic leukemia, so the T cells may come from the graft donor.

The chain recombines TRBV20-1 with TRBJ2-7, with D perhaps TRBD2 (6 bases). Looked up from germline, CDR1 is DFQATT and CDR2 is SNEGSKA (reference sequence). The germline V and J ends were trimmed by 4 bases and 0 bases, with 16 bases remaining between them. This CDR3 comprises 15 residues. In DNA, the CDR3 is TGCAGTGCTACCCTCGGGAGTCACACCTCCTACGAGCAGTACTTC. It specifies CSATLGSHTSYEQYF.

This clonotype was observed at least ten times. The chain links TRBV12-3 or TRBV12-4 to TRBJ2-7; TRBD1 is a possible D gene (6 bases). The CDR3 runs 14 residues. V dropped 2 bases and J dropped 5 bases, with 13 bases sitting between them. The chain's CDR3 is CASSLRRQGHEQYF. CDR3 sequence (DNA): TGTGCCAGCAGTTTACGGCGGCAGGGGCACGAGCAGTACTTC.

This sequence joins TRBV12-3 or TRBV12-4 and TRBJ2-5; 8 nucleotides align to TRBD2. CDR3 length: 13 residues. Unmatched junction bases numbered 1, after V lost 3 bases and J lost 4 bases. This CDR3 is CASSFGRAETQYF. The CDR3 DNA reads TGTGCCAGCAGTTTCGGGAGGGCAGAGACCCAGTACTTC.

J is TRBJ2-5 and V is TRBV20-1; D tentatively reads TRBD1 or TRBD2 (5 bases each). The ends were cut back, 5 bases at V and 0 bases at J, with 22 bases in the middle. This CDR3 is built from 17 residues. CDR1 is DFQATT and CDR2 is SNEGSKA in the germline V gene (reference sequence). The CDR3, as DNA: TGCAGTGCTCGAGGGCATGACATACAGGAACACCAAGAGACCCAGTACTTC. Protein sequence: CSARGHDIQEHQETQYF.

The V gene is TRBV3-1, the J gene TRBJ2-7; tentative D call: TRBD2 (5 bases). The CDR3 contains 14 residues. Trimming shortened V by 1 base and J by 6 bases, and 13 bases separated the two germline ends. Germline CDR1 is LGHDT and CDR2 is YNNKEL (reference sequence). CDR3 sequence reads: CASSQAGVLGEQYF. The DNA for the CDR3 is TGTGCCAGCAGCCAAGCCGGGGTTCTGGGCGAGCAGTACTTC.

This clonotype turned up a few times. This chain links TRBV15 with TRBJ2-5; 8 bases map to TRBD2. CDR1 and CDR2 (germline): LNHNV, YYDKDF (reference sequence). The CDR3 contains 16 residues. The junction had 6 bases not matched to a gene; V was cut back by 3 bases and J by 0 bases. The CDR3 DNA is TGTGCCACCAGCAGTTTTAGCGGGACGTACCAAGAGACCCAGTACTTC. The encoded protein is CATSSFSGTYQETQYF.

This clonotype has just a few counts. V and J are TRBV10-3 and TRBJ2-5, with a possible D match to TRBD2 (8 bases). Germline CDR1 is ENHRY and CDR2 is SYGVKD. The germline V and J ends were trimmed by 6 bases and 2 bases, with 25 bases remaining between them. This CDR3 is built from 18 residues. The CDR3 loop is CAIRAATGGGEAQETQYF. The CDR3 bases are TGTGCCATCAGGGCAGCGACGGGAGGGGGCGAGGCTCAAGAGACCCAGTACTTC.

Comments on this clonotype: An end of the junction does not agree with germline; a read error may underlie this. The chain recombines TRBV3-1 with TRBJ2-5; D is tentatively TRBD1 or TRBD2 (5 bases each). The CDR3 sequence is 16 residues long. Germline loops: CDR1 LGHDT, CDR2 YNNKEL (reference sequence). The CDR3 DNA follows: TGTGCCAACAGCCAAGGAGGAGACAGAATACAAGAGACCCAGTACTTC. Its protein is CANSQGGDRIQETQYF.

The chain carries TRBV7-8 and TRBJ2-7; D call uncertain. V lost 5 bases and J lost 1, with 12 bases in between. Germline-derived CDR1 and CDR2 are SGHVS and FQNEAQ. The CDR3 spans 14 residues. The CDR3 sequence: CASSPLGRSYEQYF. The CDR3 nucleotides read TGTGCCAGCAGCCCTCTAGGAAGGTCCTACGAGCAGTACTTC.

V usage is TRBV19 and J usage is TRBJ2-3; the match to TRBD2 covers 9 bases. Germline CDR1 is LNHDA and CDR2 is SQIVND (reference sequence). The CDR3 consists of 14 residues. V gave up 11 bases and J gave up 0 bases; unmatched junction bases: 6. In DNA form, the CDR3 reads TGTGCCGCGAGCGGGAGGCTAAGCACAGATACGCAGTATTTT. Amino acids: CAASGRLSTDTQYF.

CDR3 in amino acids: CATSAGGPLPEGTEAFF. CDR3 DNA sequence: TGTGCCACCAGTGCCGGGGGCCCCCTTCCAGAGGGCACTGAAGCTTTCTTT. The rearrangement uses TRBV24-1 and TRBJ1-1; tentatively, D is TRBD1 (6 bases). The CDR3 extends over 17 amino acids. V dropped 5 bases and J dropped 4 bases, with 22 bases sitting between them. Germline CDR1 reads KGHDR; CDR2 reads SFDVKD.

The J gene is TRBJ2-1, the V gene TRBV6-5; 8 nucleotides line up with TRBD2. CDR3 size: 15 residues. V shed 3 bases, J shed 4 bases, and the junction held 5 bases outside the gene matches. The germline gives CDR1 MNHEY, CDR2 SVGAGI. DNA of the CDR3: TGTGCCAGCAGTTATAGTACTAGCGGATACAATGAGCAGTTCTTC. Protein product: CASSYSTSGYNEQFF.

The chain links TRBV5-1 to TRBJ1-1; D uncertain. This CDR3 has 14 amino acids. Germline V lookup: CDR1 SGHRS, CDR2 YFSETQ. Trimming cost V 0 bases and J 3 bases, with 9 bases left between them. DNA of the CDR3: TGCGCCAGCAGCTTGGGGCAGGCTGACACTGAAGCTTTCTTT. Residues: CASSLGQADTEAFF.

This clonotype was counted many times. The chain uses TRBV5-1 and TRBJ2-1; possibly TRBD2 for D (8 bases). The CDR3 has 16 residues. CDR1 and CDR2 (germline): SGHRS, YFSETQ. The V and J ends lost 4 bases and 2 bases respectively, with 16 bases between them. DNA of the CDR3: TGCGCCAGCAGCCGCACGGGAGGGGGCGCCTACAATGAGCAGTTCTTC. Protein sequence: CASSRTGGGAYNEQFF.

This clonotype has just a few counts. J is TRBJ1-1 and V is TRBV18; D not certain. This CDR3 comprises 11 residues. Germline CDR1 reads KGHSH; CDR2 reads LQKENI. V lost 6 bases, J lost 4 bases, and 6 bases lay in between. Here the CDR3 reads CASSPSTEAFF. As DNA, the CDR3 is TGTGCCAGCTCCCCCTCCACTGAAGCTTTCTTT.

The rearrangement links TRBV5-1 to TRBJ2-7; tentative D call: TRBD1 (5 bases). Germline CDR1 reads SGHRS; CDR2 reads YFSETQ. The CDR3 runs to 15 residues. Trimming pared 4 bases from V and 3 bases from J, leaving 17 bases between. CDR3 sequence (DNA): TGCGCCAGCAGCGGCCCGCAGGGCTTTGTCTACGAGCAGTACTTC. Amino acid sequence: CASSGPQGFVYEQYF.

This clonotype showed up just a few times. The chain recombines TRBV15 with TRBJ2-7; D unclear. Trimming cost V 4 bases and J 3 bases, with 13 bases left between them. Germline values: CDR1 LNHNV, CDR2 YYDKDF (reference sequence). The length of the CDR3 is 14 residues. The CDR3 region is CATSTATPVYEQYF. CDR3 in DNA: TGTGCCACCAGCACCGCCACCCCAGTCTACGAGCAGTACTTC.

The DNA of the CDR3 is TGTGCCAGCAGCAAGCCCGGAGCTGGACAGAGAAGTTACGAGCAGTACTTC. It specifies CASSKPGAGQRSYEQYF. V is TRBV7-9 and J is TRBJ2-7; possible D gene TRBD1, 6 bases. V lost 5 bases to trimming and J lost 4 bases, with 24 bases between them. This CDR3 comprises 17 residues. Per germline, CDR1 SEHNR and CDR2 FQNEAQ (reference sequence).

This clonotype was found a few times. The chain has TRBV7-8 and TRBJ1-3; TRBD1 aligns across 11 bases. Germline values: CDR1 SGHVS, CDR2 FQNEAQ. V was clipped by 5 bases and J by 8 bases; unmatched bases: 8. This CDR3 region has 15 residues. The CDR3 protein is CASSRRTGGSYTIYF. CDR3 in DNA: TGTGCCAGCAGCCGGCGGACAGGGGGCTCATACACCATATATTTT. Based on the CDR3 plus reference TRBV7-8 and TRBJ1-3, the full variable domain is GAGVSQSPRYKVAKRGQDVALRCDPISGHVSLFWYQQALGQGPEFLTYFQNEAQLDKSGLPSDRFFAERPEGSVSTLKIQRTQQEDSAVYLCASSRRTGGSYTIYFGEGSWLTVV.